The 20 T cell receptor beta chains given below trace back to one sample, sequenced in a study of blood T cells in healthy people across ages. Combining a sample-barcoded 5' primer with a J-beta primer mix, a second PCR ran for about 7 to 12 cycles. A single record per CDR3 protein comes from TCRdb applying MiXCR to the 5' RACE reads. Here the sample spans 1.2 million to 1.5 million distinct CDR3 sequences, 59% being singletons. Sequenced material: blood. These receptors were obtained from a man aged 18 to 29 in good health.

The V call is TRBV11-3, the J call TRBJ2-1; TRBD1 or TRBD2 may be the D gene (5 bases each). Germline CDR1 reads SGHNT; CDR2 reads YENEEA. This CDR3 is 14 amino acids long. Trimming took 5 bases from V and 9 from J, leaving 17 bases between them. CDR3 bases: TGTGCCAGCAGCCCGGGACCCCAGCTCGGTGAGCAGTTCTTC. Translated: CASSPGPQLGEQFF.

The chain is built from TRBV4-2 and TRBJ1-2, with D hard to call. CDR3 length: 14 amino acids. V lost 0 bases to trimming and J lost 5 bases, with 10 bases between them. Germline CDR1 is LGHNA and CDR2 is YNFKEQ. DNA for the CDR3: TGTGCCAGCAGCCAAGAGTCCGGGAAGTATGGCTACACCTTC. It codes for CASSQESGKYGYTF.

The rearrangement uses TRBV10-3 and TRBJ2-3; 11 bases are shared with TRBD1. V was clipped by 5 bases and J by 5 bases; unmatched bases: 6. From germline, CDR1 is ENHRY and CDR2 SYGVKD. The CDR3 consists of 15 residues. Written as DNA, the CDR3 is TGTGCCATCAGTCGATCGGGACAGGGGGTAGATACGCAGTATTTT. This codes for CAISRSGQGVDTQYF.

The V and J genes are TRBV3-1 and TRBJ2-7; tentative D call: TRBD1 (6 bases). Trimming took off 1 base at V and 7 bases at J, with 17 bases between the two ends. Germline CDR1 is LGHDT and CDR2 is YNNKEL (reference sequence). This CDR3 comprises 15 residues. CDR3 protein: CASSQVRGPPVEQYF. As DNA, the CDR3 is TGTGCCAGCAGCCAAGTCAGGGGACCTCCCGTGGAGCAGTACTTC.

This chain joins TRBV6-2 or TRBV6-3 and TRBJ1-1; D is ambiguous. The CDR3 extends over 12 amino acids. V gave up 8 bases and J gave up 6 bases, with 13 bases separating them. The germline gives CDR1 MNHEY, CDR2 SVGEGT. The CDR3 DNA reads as TGTGCCAGCGCTAATGAGTGGGCTGAAGCTTTCTTT. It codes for CASANEWAEAFF.

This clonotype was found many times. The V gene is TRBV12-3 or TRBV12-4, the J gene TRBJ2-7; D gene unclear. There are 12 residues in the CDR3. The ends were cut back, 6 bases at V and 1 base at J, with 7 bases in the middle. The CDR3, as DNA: TGTGCCAGCAGCCGATTTTCCTACGAGCAGTACTTC. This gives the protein CASSRFSYEQYF.

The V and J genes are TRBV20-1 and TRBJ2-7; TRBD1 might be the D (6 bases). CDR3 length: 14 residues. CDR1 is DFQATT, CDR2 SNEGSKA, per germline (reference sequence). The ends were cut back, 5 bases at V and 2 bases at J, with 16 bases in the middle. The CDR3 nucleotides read TGCAGTGCTGAGACCGGGACAACAACCTACGAGCAGTACTTC. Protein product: CSAETGTTTYEQYF.

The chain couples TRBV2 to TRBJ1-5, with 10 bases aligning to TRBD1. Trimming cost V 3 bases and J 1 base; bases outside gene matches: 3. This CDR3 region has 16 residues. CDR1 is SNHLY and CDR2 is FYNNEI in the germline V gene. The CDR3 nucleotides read TGTGCCAGCAGTGATAGGACAGGGGGGAGCAATCAGCCCCAGCATTTT. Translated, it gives CASSDRTGGSNQPQHF.

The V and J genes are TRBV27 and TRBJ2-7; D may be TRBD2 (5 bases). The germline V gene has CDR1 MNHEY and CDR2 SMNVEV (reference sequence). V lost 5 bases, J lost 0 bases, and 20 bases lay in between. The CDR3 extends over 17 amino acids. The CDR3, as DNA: TGTGCCAGCAGTCCCCACCCCGGACTCAAGACCTCCTACGAGCAGTACTTC. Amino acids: CASSPHPGLKTSYEQYF.

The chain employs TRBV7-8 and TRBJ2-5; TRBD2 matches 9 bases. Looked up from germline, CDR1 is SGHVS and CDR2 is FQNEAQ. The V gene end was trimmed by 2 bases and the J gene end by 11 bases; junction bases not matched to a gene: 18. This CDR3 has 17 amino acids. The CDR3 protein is CASSLWSSGSTYNEQYF. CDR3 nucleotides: TGTGCCAGCAGCTTATGGAGTAGCGGGAGTACCTACAATGAGCAGTACTTC.

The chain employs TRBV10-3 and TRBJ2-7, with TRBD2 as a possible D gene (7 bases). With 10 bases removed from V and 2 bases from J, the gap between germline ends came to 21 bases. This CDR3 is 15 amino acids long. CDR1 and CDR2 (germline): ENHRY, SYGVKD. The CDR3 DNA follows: TGTGCCAAGAGGGGGGGGCTAACCGGAACCTACGAGCAGTACTTC. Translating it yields CAKRGGLTGTYEQYF.

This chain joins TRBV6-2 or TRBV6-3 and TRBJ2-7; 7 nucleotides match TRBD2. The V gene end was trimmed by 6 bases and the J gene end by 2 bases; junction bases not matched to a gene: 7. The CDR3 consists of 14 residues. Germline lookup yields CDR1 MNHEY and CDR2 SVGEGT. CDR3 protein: CASRVAGRTYEQYF. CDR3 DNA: TGTGCCAGCAGAGTGGCCGGGAGGACCTACGAGCAGTACTTC.

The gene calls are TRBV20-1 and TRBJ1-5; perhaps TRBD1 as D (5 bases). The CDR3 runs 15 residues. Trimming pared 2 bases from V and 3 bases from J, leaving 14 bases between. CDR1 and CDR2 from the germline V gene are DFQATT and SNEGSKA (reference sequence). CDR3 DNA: TGCAGTGCTAGAATTTCCGGGGGGAACAATCAGCCCCAGCATTTT. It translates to CSARISGGNNQPQHF.

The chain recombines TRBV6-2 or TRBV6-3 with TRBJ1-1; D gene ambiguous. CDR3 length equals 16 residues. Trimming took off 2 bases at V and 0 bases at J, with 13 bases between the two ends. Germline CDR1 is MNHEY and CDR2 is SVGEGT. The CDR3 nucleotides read TGTGCCAGCAGTTACGAGGAGGGCCGAATGAACACTGAAGCTTTCTTT. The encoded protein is CASSYEEGRMNTEAFF.

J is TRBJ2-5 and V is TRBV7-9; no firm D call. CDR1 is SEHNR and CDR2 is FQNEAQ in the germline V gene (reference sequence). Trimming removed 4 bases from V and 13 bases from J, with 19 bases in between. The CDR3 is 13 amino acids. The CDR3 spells CASSSLPISKVYF. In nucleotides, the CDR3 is TGTGCCAGCAGCTCATTACCCATATCTAAGGTGTACTTC.

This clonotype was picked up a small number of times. CDR3 DNA sequence: TGCGCCAGCAGCCAAGGACCGGGCGGGGGCAGGGATGAGCAGTTCTTC. Translation: CASSQGPGGGRDEQFF. The chain carries TRBV4-3 and TRBJ2-1; D possibly corresponds to TRBD2 (7 bases). The CDR3 loop spans 16 amino acids. Trimming removed 1 base at V and 8 bases at J, with 18 bases between. Germline CDR1 is LGHNA and CDR2 is YSLEER.

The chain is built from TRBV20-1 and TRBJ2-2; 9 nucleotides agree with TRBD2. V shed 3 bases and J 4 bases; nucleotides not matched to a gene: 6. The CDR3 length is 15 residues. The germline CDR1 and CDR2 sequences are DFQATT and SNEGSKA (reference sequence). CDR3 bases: TGCAGTGCTAGGGCTGGGACTAGCCTCACCGGGGAGCTGTTTTTT. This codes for CSARAGTSLTGELFF.

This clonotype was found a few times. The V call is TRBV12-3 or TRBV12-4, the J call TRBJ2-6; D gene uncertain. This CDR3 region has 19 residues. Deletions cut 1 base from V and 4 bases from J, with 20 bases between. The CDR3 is CASSLVQATWYSGANVLTF. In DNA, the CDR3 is TGTGCCAGCAGTTTAGTCCAGGCAACGTGGTACAGCGGGGCCAACGTCCTGACTTTC.

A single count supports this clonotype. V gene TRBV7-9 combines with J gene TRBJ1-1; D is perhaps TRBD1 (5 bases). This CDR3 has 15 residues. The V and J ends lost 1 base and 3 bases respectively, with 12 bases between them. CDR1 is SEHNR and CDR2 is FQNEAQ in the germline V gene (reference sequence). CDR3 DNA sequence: TGTGCCAGCAGCTTAGATGGGGGAGGCGACACTGAAGCTTTCTTT. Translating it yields CASSLDGGGDTEAFF.

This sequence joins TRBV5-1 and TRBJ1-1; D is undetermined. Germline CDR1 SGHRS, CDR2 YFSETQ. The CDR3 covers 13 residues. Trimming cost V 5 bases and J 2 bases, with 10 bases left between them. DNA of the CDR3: TGCGCCAGCAGGGCACAGTTTAACACTGAAGCTTTCTTT. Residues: CASRAQFNTEAFF.